What follows describes a single T cell receptor (beta chain). Antigen unknown. The data derive from a study of T cells expressing NK-cell markers. Study summary: Sorted CD3+CD56+NKG2C+, CD3+CD56+NKG2C- and CD3+CD56-NKG2C+ T cells provided the TCR beta repertoires.

The cDNA for TCR beta came from 5'RACE template switching with UMIs. TCRdb reprocessed the 5' RACE reads and keeps a single row for each CDR3 protein, giving no DNA. The sample data list a few hundred thousand distinct CDR3 sequences. Germline assignment: CDR1 MNHEY and CDR2 SVGAGI. The CDR3 has 16 amino acids. General study findings and limits: The leading position in the CD3+CD56-NKG2C+ fraction of several donors also went to these clonotypes.

This receptor was identified in a woman aged 50 to 65 in good health. The specimen was blood T cells: a sorted CD56 or NKG2C T cell subset, CD4+ or CD8+ T cells, or bulk PBMC T cells (not recorded which). V gene TRBV6-5 combines with J gene TRBJ2-2; with no DNA, the TCRdb D assignment of TRBD2 cannot be verified. The CDR3 sequence is CASTPRLAGRTGELFF.